Below are 18 T cell receptor beta chains sequenced from a single sample in a study of breast tumors, draining lymph nodes, adjacent tissues. TCRdb used MiXCR to reprocess the multiplex PCR reads, holding one entry per CDR3 protein. The sample has under 250,000 distinct CDR3 sequences, about a third seen once. The lymph nodes were axillary draining lymph nodes from breast cancer patients. Source material: axillary lymph node tissue. These receptors were obtained from a female donor with breast cancer. Some clones in this sample may be carry-over from other donors' samples.

The rearrangement uses TRBV7-9 and TRBJ2-1; D might be TRBD1 or TRBD2, each matching 5 bases. Germline assignment: CDR1 SEHNR and CDR2 FQNEAQ (reference sequence). V was trimmed by 6 bases and J by 8 bases, leaving 32 bases between them. The length of the CDR3 is 19 residues. This CDR3 is CASRSSLDETDRGPYEQFF. CDR3 coding DNA: TGTGCCAGCAGAAGCAGCTTGGATGAGACGGATAGGGGACCATATGAGCAGTTCTTC.

This clonotype was counted many times. V is TRBV7-2 and J is TRBJ2-4; D might be TRBD2 (5 bases). This CDR3 region has 16 residues. The germline CDR1 and CDR2 sequences are SGHTA and FQGNSA. V shed 3 bases and J shed 1 base, with 13 bases lying between them. The CDR3 region is CASSFERARAKNIQYF. DNA for the CDR3: TGTGCCAGCAGCTTTGAGAGGGCAAGGGCCAAAAACATTCAGTACTTC.

Ten or more counts support this clonotype. The chain combines TRBV15 with TRBJ2-7; D is undetermined. Germline CDR1 reads LNHNV; CDR2 reads YYDKDF (reference sequence). The CDR3 is 13 amino acids. Trimming stripped 0 bases from V and 4 bases from J, with 7 bases between. The DNA for the CDR3 is TGTGCCACCAGCAGAGATTTAAGATACGAGCAGTACTTC. Protein product: CATSRDLRYEQYF.

There are many counts of this clonotype. The chain has TRBV28 and TRBJ1-5; the match to TRBD1 covers 9 bases. Trimming at V came to 8 bases and at J to 7 bases, leaving 12 bases not matched to a gene. This CDR3 contains 15 residues. Germline V CDR1 and CDR2: MDHEN, SYDVKM. The CDR3 DNA sequence: TGTGCCAGCTCGTCTCACAGGGGGCGTCGGCAGCCCCAGCATTTT. Protein: CASSSHRGRRQPQHF.

The chain employs TRBV6-1 and TRBJ1-4, with a possible D match to TRBD1 (5 bases). The CDR3 loop spans 20 amino acids. Trimming cost V 1 base and J 0 bases, with 21 bases left between them. In germline, CDR1 is MNHNS, CDR2 SASEGT. The CDR3 nucleotides are TGTGCCAGCAGTGAAGGGACTAGCTGGGACCACACAACAACTAATGAAAAACTGTTTTTT. Encoded protein: CASSEGTSWDHTTTNEKLFF.

This clonotype occurred many times. J is TRBJ2-1 and V is TRBV20-1, with TRBD1 as a possible D gene (6 bases). The CDR3 loop spans 14 amino acids. The V gene lost 6 bases and the J gene lost 0 bases, with 12 bases spanning the gap. Germline V gives CDR1 DFQATT, CDR2 SNEGSKA (reference sequence). The CDR3 DNA reads as TGCAGTGCCCGGGACATTAGCTCCTACAATGAGCAGTTCTTC. Amino acids: CSARDISSYNEQFF.

V gene TRBV6-4 combines with J gene TRBJ2-7, with D possibly TRBD2 on 5 matching bases. The CDR3 contains 14 residues. In germline, CDR1 is MRHNA, CDR2 SNTAGT. V was cut by 6 bases and J by 0 bases, with 12 bases left in between. CDR3 sequence reads: CASSPAEPSYEQYF. The CDR3 DNA follows: TGTGCCAGCAGCCCAGCGGAGCCCTCCTACGAGCAGTACTTC.

This clonotype has just a few counts. The V gene is TRBV19, the J gene TRBJ2-4; 8 positions agree with TRBD1. CDR1 is LNHDA, CDR2 SQIVND, per germline (reference sequence). The CDR3 runs 18 residues. With 3 bases clipped from V and 5 bases from J, the junction kept 15 bases outside the gene matches. The CDR3 spells CASSILGHFGQGQNIQYF. As DNA, the CDR3 is TGTGCCAGTAGTATTTTGGGCCATTTTGGACAGGGTCAAAACATTCAGTACTTC.

This clonotype showed up many times. The V call is TRBV7-9, the J call TRBJ1-6, with no clear D. Trimming removed 1 base from V and 8 bases from J, with 6 bases in between. The germline V gene encodes CDR1 SEHNR and CDR2 FQNEAQ (reference sequence). The CDR3 has 13 amino acids. CDR3 nucleotide sequence: TGTGCCAGCAGCTTAGTGCGGGATTCACCCCTCCACTTT. Translated: CASSLVRDSPLHF.

Only a few counts were recorded for this clonotype. V usage is TRBV6-2 or TRBV6-3 and J usage is TRBJ2-7, with D unresolved. The CDR3 has 13 amino acids. Germline lookup yields CDR1 MNHEY and CDR2 SVGEGT. Deletions cut 5 bases from V and 2 bases from J, with 10 bases between. In nucleotides, the CDR3 is TGTGCCAGCAGTCACAGTTTTCCCTACGAGCAGTACTTC. This codes for CASSHSFPYEQYF.

This clonotype was picked up one time. The rearrangement uses TRBV2 and TRBJ1-6; weak D call: TRBD1 (5 bases). CDR1 SNHLY and CDR2 FYNNEI come from the germline V gene. The CDR3 sequence is 13 residues long. Trimming shortened V by 7 bases and J by 5 bases, and 9 bases separated the two germline ends. This CDR3 is CASNSGNNSPLHF. The CDR3 DNA sequence: TGTGCCAGCAATTCAGGGAATAATTCACCCCTCCACTTT.

Regarding this clonotype: The conserved phenylalanine or tryptophan normally closing the CDR3 is absent here, so this likely arose from a read error. The DNA is omitted, as the CDR3 cannot be located on it reliably, and the CDR3 follows TCRdb's listing. This chain connects TRBV19 to TRBJ1-3. CDR1 is LNHDA, CDR2 SQIVND, per germline (reference sequence). The CDR3 spans 8 amino acids, including both terminal residues. This CDR3 is CASSIFLA.

V usage is TRBV6-1 and J usage is TRBJ2-4; possibly TRBD1 for D (6 bases). From germline, CDR1 is MNHNS and CDR2 SASEGT. The length of the CDR3 is 15 residues. Trimming took 4 bases from V and 0 from J, leaving 10 bases between them. The CDR3 loop reads CASSAEQGAKNIQYF. CDR3 DNA sequence: TGTGCCAGCAGTGCGGAACAGGGAGCCAAAAACATTCAGTACTTC.

The table lists this clonotype with many counts. This chain uses TRBV5-6 with TRBJ2-4; tentative D call: TRBD2 (6 bases). From germline, CDR1 is SGHDT and CDR2 YYEEEE. V lost 4 bases and J lost 0, with 11 bases in between. The CDR3 length is 15 residues. CDR3 sequence reads: CASSAQGLAKNIQYF. CDR3 nucleotide sequence: TGTGCCAGCAGCGCGCAGGGACTAGCCAAAAACATTCAGTACTTC.

There are many counts of this clonotype. The chain employs TRBV18 and TRBJ1-5; 10 positions agree with TRBD1. Germline lookup yields CDR1 KGHSH and CDR2 LQKENI. The CDR3 length is 16 residues. J lost 7 bases, V lost 5 bases, and 11 bases had no gene match. The CDR3 bases are TGTGCCAGCTCAGACCGGGACAGGGGTTCGGGACAGCCCCAGCATTTT. Amino acid sequence: CASSDRDRGSGQPQHF.

The table lists this clonotype with many counts. The V call is TRBV7-2, the J call TRBJ2-3, with TRBD2 identical over 7 bases. The CDR3 totals 14 residues. The V segment lost 9 bases and the J segment 2 bases; nucleotides outside the gene matches: 8. Germline CDR1 and CDR2: SGHTA and FQGNSA. This CDR3 is CASVSGGSTDTQYF. The CDR3 nucleotides read TGTGCCAGTGTCTCGGGAGGCTCCACAGATACGCAGTATTTT.

Note on this clonotype: Likely a read error: the CDR3 ends without its conserved phenylalanine or tryptophan. The rearrangement links TRBV7-9 to TRBJ2-5; no clear D. This CDR3 spans 13 amino acids. Germline V gene lookup returns CDR1 SEHNR and CDR2 FQNEAQ (reference sequence). Trimming removed 3 bases at V and 6 bases at J, with 11 bases between. The CDR3 DNA reads as TGTGCCAGCAGCTTGGGCCCTCAAAAGACCCAGTACCTC. This sequence encodes CASSLGPQKTQYL.

This clonotype came up many times. V is TRBV15 and J is TRBJ2-1, with a possible D match to TRBD2 (6 bases). The CDR3 consists of 15 residues. In germline, CDR1 is LNHNV, CDR2 YYDKDF (reference sequence). The V gene lost 1 base and the J gene lost 3 bases, with 10 bases spanning the gap. CDR3 loop: CATSRGRELYNEQFF. Written as DNA, the CDR3 is TGTGCCACCAGCAGAGGGAGGGAACTCTACAATGAGCAGTTCTTC.